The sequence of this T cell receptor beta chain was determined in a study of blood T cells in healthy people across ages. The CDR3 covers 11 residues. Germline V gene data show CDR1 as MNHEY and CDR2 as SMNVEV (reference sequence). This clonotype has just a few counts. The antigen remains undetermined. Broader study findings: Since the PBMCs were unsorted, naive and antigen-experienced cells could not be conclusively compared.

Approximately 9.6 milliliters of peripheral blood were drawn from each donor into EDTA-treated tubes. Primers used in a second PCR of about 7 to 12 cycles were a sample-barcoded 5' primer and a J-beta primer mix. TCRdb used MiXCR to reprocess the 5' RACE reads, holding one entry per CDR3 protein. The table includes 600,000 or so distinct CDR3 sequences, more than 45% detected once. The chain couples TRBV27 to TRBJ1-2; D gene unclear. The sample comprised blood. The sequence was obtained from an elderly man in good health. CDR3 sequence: CAEPRVRGYTF. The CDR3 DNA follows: TGTGCGGAGCCCCGAGTTCGTGGCTACACCTTC.